Included here is one T cell receptor (beta chain) sequence, with context. These data belong to a study of T cells expressing NK-cell markers. The germline CDR1 and CDR2 sequences are LGHNA and YSLEER. The CDR3 loop spans 15 amino acids. TCRdb re-called the 5' RACE reads; every CDR3 protein appears as one record, without DNA. Recorded here are around 550,000 distinct CDR3 sequences; the top ten clones represent roughly 3.4%. The clonotype was recovered from a man aged 18 to 29 in good health. The chain links TRBV4-3 to TRBJ2-2; TCRdb names TRBD2, which stays unverified in the absence of DNA. Sequencing was performed on blood T cells: a sorted CD56 or NKG2C T cell subset, CD4+ or CD8+ T cells, or bulk PBMC T cells (not recorded which). The CDR3 sequence: CASSEGLAVSGELFF.